A selection of T cell receptor beta chains follows, all from one sample in a study of T-cell reconstitution after alpha-beta-depleted transplantation in children. A single record per CDR3 protein comes from TCRdb applying MiXCR to the PCR reads. This sample has hundreds of thousands of distinct CDR3 sequences; 10% to 15% occur once, and the top ten carry over 2%. Specimen: PBMCs, mostly from graft donor cells, collected 360 days after TCRalphabeta/CD19-depleted stem cell transplant. These receptors were collected from a male patient aged 10 to 17 who had a stem cell transplant for acute myeloid leukemia, so the T cells may come from the graft donor. CDR3s include the opening cysteine and the closing phenylalanine or tryptophan. The D gene is left open where the match is weak. Clone size is stated in some rows and not others, as once, few, many or a class when expanded.

V gene: TRBV15
clone size: many
D gene: .
J gene: TRBJ1-1
CDR3 DNA: TGTGCCACCAGCTTAGGGCCGAGGAACACTGAAGCTTTCTTT
CDR3 protein: CATSLGPRNTEAFF

V gene: TRBV4-3
clone size: few
D gene: .
J gene: TRBJ1-5
CDR3 DNA: TGCGCCAGCAGCCAAGATCCCAGGAGCAATCAGCCCCAGCATTTT
CDR3 protein: CASSQDPRSNQPQHF

V gene: TRBV29-1
clone size: many
D gene: .
J gene: TRBJ2-7
CDR3 DNA: TGCAGCGGGGGACGAACCTCCTACGAGCAGTACTTC
CDR3 protein: CSGGRTSYEQYF

V gene: TRBV4-1
clone size: many
D gene: TRBD2
J gene: TRBJ2-1
CDR3 DNA: TGCGCCAGCAGCCAAGATCGGGTAGCGGGAGTTGGTGAGCAGTTCTTC
CDR3 protein: CASSQDRVAGVGEQFF

V gene: TRBV20-1
clone size: .
D gene: .
J gene: TRBJ2-7
CDR3 DNA: TGCAGTGCTAGTTATACGCCAGACCCCTCCTACGAGCAGTACTTC
CDR3 protein: CSASYTPDPSYEQYF

V gene: TRBV20-1
clone size: .
D gene: .
J gene: TRBJ2-7
CDR3 DNA: TGCAGTGCTAGAGATCACGGAGACTACGAGCAGTACTTC
CDR3 protein: CSARDHGDYEQYF

V gene: TRBV18
clone size: .
D gene: .
J gene: TRBJ2-5
CDR3 DNA: TGTGCCAGCTCTACGTCCAGACTAGCAGGGGTGACCCAGTACTTC
CDR3 protein: CASSTSRLAGVTQYF

V gene: TRBV29-1
clone size: few
D gene: .
J gene: TRBJ2-6
CDR3 DNA: TGCAGCGCCTCACAGGGTGCTCTCTCTGGGGCCAACGTCCTGACTTTC
CDR3 protein: CSASQGALSGANVLTF

V gene: TRBV19
clone size: few
D gene: TRBD2
J gene: TRBJ2-1
CDR3 DNA: TGTGCCAGTAGTACCCAACTAGCGGGGCACAATGAGCAGTTCTTC
CDR3 protein: CASSTQLAGHNEQFF

V gene: TRBV3-1
clone size: many
D gene: .
J gene: TRBJ2-1
CDR3 DNA: TGTGCCAGCAGCCAAGATATAGGCTCCTACAATGAGCAGTTCTTC
CDR3 protein: CASSQDIGSYNEQFF

V gene: TRBV5-5
clone size: few
D gene: TRBD2
J gene: TRBJ2-2
CDR3 DNA: TGTGCCAGCCTCTCCGCCAGCGGGAAGACCGGGGAGCTGTTTTTT
CDR3 protein: CASLSASGKTGELFF

V gene: TRBV29-1
clone size: few
D gene: TRBD2
J gene: TRBJ2-1
CDR3 DNA: TGCAGCGTTCTCCCGGGACTAGCAAATAATGAGCAGTTCTTC
CDR3 protein: CSVLPGLANNEQFF

V gene: TRBV15
clone size: .
D gene: TRBD1
J gene: TRBJ2-4
CDR3 DNA: TGTGCCACCAGTGCGGGACAGGGGTTAAGCATTCAGTACTTC
CDR3 protein: CATSAGQGLSIQYF

V gene: TRBV9
clone size: .
D gene: .
J gene: TRBJ2-3
CDR3 DNA: TGTGCCAGCAGCCTTTACCTTTCCGCAGATACGCAGTATTTT
CDR3 protein: CASSLYLSADTQYF

V gene: TRBV7-2
clone size: many
D gene: TRBD1
J gene: TRBJ2-5
CDR3 DNA: TGTGCCAGCAGCTTATTCTCAGGGGGCAGGGTAGAGACCCAGTACTTC
CDR3 protein: CASSLFSGGRVETQYF

V gene: TRBV28
clone size: many
D gene: .
J gene: TRBJ2-1
CDR3 DNA: TGTGCCAGCAGTTTTCACCAACTAGCTCGTGAGCAGTTCTTC
CDR3 protein: CASSFHQLAREQFF

V gene: TRBV28
clone size: .
D gene: TRBD2
J gene: TRBJ2-5
CDR3 DNA: TGTGCCAGCAGTTTTCCTCGGCTAGCGGAAGAGACCCAGTACTTC
CDR3 protein: CASSFPRLAEETQYF

V gene: TRBV4-3
clone size: .
D gene: .
J gene: TRBJ1-6
CDR3 DNA: TGCGCCAGCAGCCAACGGGACGGCTGGAATTCACCCCTCCACTTT
CDR3 protein: CASSQRDGWNSPLHF

V gene: TRBV7-3
clone size: few
D gene: .
J gene: TRBJ2-7
CDR3 DNA: TGTGCCAGCAGGTTGGGGGCGCAGACTAGTGAGCAGTACTTC
CDR3 protein: CASRLGAQTSEQYF

V gene: TRBV9
clone size: .
D gene: .
J gene: TRBJ2-1
CDR3 DNA: TGTGCCAGCAGCTCGCGCCAGGTACTCTCCTACAATGAGCAGTTCTTC
CDR3 protein: CASSSRQVLSYNEQFF

V gene: TRBV6-5
clone size: .
D gene: TRBD2
J gene: TRBJ2-7
CDR3 DNA: TGTGCCAGCAGTTTACTAGCGGGCCCGGGGTCCTACGAGCAGTACTTC
CDR3 protein: CASSLLAGPGSYEQYF

V gene: TRBV24-1
clone size: .
D gene: .
J gene: TRBJ2-5
CDR3 DNA: TGTGCCACCAGTGATGCTAGCGCCCAGTACCAAGAGACCCAGTACTTC
CDR3 protein: CATSDASAQYQETQYF

V gene: TRBV6-5
clone size: .
D gene: .
J gene: TRBJ2-7
CDR3 DNA: TGTGCCAGCAGTTACACCCGGGACCTCTACGAGCAGTACTTC
CDR3 protein: CASSYTRDLYEQYF

V gene: TRBV5-1
clone size: few
D gene: .
J gene: TRBJ2-5
CDR3 DNA: TGCGCCAGCACCCTTGGTGCAGGGGAAGTCGGGGAGACCCAGTACTTC
CDR3 protein: CASTLGAGEVGETQYF

V gene: TRBV29-1
clone size: many
D gene: .
J gene: TRBJ2-7
CDR3 DNA: TGCAGCGGATCGGACAGCCTTGCGGGCGAGCAGTACTTC
CDR3 protein: CSGSDSLAGEQYF

V gene: TRBV20-1
clone size: .
D gene: .
J gene: TRBJ1-5
CDR3 DNA: TGCAGTGCTAGATTACACGAAGGTCAGCCCCAGCATTTT
CDR3 protein: CSARLHEGQPQHF

V gene: TRBV10-3
clone size: few
D gene: TRBD1
J gene: TRBJ2-5
CDR3 DNA: TGTGCCATCAGTACTTACCCAGGACAGGGAGGAGGGCAAGAGACCCAGTACTTC
CDR3 protein: CAISTYPGQGGGQETQYF

V gene: TRBV12-3/TRBV12-4
clone size: many
D gene: .
J gene: TRBJ2-7
CDR3 DNA: TGTGCCAGCAGTTCTGGCAGGGTCTCATCCGAGCAGTACTTC
CDR3 protein: CASSSGRVSSEQYF

V gene: TRBV5-1
clone size: .
D gene: .
J gene: TRBJ1-2
CDR3 DNA: TGCGCCAGCAGCTTGGAGGGTGACTATGGCTACACCTTC
CDR3 protein: CASSLEGDYGYTF

V gene: TRBV27
clone size: .
D gene: TRBD2
J gene: TRBJ2-3
CDR3 DNA: TGTGCCAGCAGTCCCTCTATAGCGGGAGCAGATACGCAGTATTTT
CDR3 protein: CASSPSIAGADTQYF

V gene: TRBV12-3/TRBV12-4
clone size: .
D gene: .
J gene: TRBJ2-7
CDR3 DNA: TGTGCCAGCAGTTTGGTCCGGTTTGCGGGGCAGTACTTC
CDR3 protein: CASSLVRFAGQYF

V gene: TRBV7-2
clone size: few
D gene: TRBD1
J gene: TRBJ2-5
CDR3 DNA: TGTGCCAGCAGCGCCGGACAGGGAGGAGAGACCCAGTACTTC
CDR3 protein: CASSAGQGGETQYF

V gene: TRBV20-1
clone size: few
D gene: TRBD1
J gene: TRBJ2-1
CDR3 DNA: TGCAGTGCTAGACCTTCCGACAGGGGAGTCTCCTACAATGAGCAGTTCTTC
CDR3 protein: CSARPSDRGVSYNEQFF

V gene: TRBV28
clone size: many
D gene: .
J gene: TRBJ2-2
CDR3 DNA: TGTGCCAGCAGTCCCTCCCTTACGGCCCAGTGGGCGAACACCGGGGAGCTGTTTTTT
CDR3 protein: CASSPSLTAQWANTGELFF

V gene: TRBV21-1
clone size: few
D gene: .
J gene: TRBJ2-3
CDR3 DNA: TGTGCCAGCAGCTTCCGACAGGGTACCGTTACGGATACGCAGTATTTT
CDR3 protein: CASSFRQGTVTDTQYF

V gene: TRBV7-8
clone size: .
D gene: TRBD1
J gene: TRBJ2-1
CDR3 DNA: TGTGCCAGCAGCCGCGCGACAGGGGGGGGCAATGAGCAGTTCTTC
CDR3 protein: CASSRATGGGNEQFF

V gene: TRBV29-1
clone size: few
D gene: TRBD1
J gene: TRBJ2-7
CDR3 DNA: TGCAGCGTTGAAGATACCGGGACAGGGCCGGGCGAGCAGTACTTC
CDR3 protein: CSVEDTGTGPGEQYF

V gene: TRBV9
clone size: few
D gene: TRBD2
J gene: TRBJ2-7
CDR3 DNA: TGTGCCAGCAGCGTTATCGGTACTAGCGGGCCTCCCTACGAGCAGTACTTC
CDR3 protein: CASSVIGTSGPPYEQYF

V gene: TRBV7-2
clone size: .
D gene: .
J gene: TRBJ2-6
CDR3 DNA: TGTGCCAGCAGCTTAGCCCCCGGGGTTCGGTCTGGGGCCAACGTCCTGACTTTC
CDR3 protein: CASSLAPGVRSGANVLTF

V gene: TRBV6-2/TRBV6-3
clone size: few
D gene: .
J gene: TRBJ2-7
CDR3 DNA: TGTGCCAGCAGCCGCCTGAAACAGGGATACTCCTACGAGCAGTACTTC
CDR3 protein: CASSRLKQGYSYEQYF

V gene: TRBV12-3/TRBV12-4
clone size: .
D gene: TRBD1
J gene: TRBJ2-7
CDR3 DNA: TGTGCCAGCAGTCTCGGACAGGGAGTCAACGAGCAGTACTTC
CDR3 protein: CASSLGQGVNEQYF

V gene: TRBV5-1
clone size: few
D gene: TRBD2
J gene: TRBJ2-5
CDR3 DNA: TGCGCCAGCAGCTCTGGTAGGCTAGCGGGAGTAGAGACCCAGTACTTC
CDR3 protein: CASSSGRLAGVETQYF

V gene: TRBV5-1
clone size: few
D gene: .
J gene: TRBJ1-1
CDR3 DNA: TGCGCCAGCAGCCAACAGGGAGGAGAAGCTTTCTTT
CDR3 protein: CASSQQGGEAFF

V gene: TRBV20-1
clone size: .
D gene: TRBD2
J gene: TRBJ2-7
CDR3 DNA: TGCAGTGCTAGAGATCCTACTAGCGGGGAGTCCTACGAGCAGTACTTC
CDR3 protein: CSARDPTSGESYEQYF

V gene: TRBV18
clone size: .
D gene: TRBD1
J gene: TRBJ2-7
CDR3 DNA: TGTGCCAGCTCACCACGGGACAGGGGGACCCACGAGCAGTACTTC
CDR3 protein: CASSPRDRGTHEQYF

V gene: TRBV21-1
clone size: many
D gene: .
J gene: TRBJ2-4
CDR3 DNA: TGTGCCAGGAATCCGGCCAAAAACATTCAGTACTTC
CDR3 protein: CARNPAKNIQYF

V gene: TRBV20-1
clone size: many
D gene: TRBD2
J gene: TRBJ2-5
CDR3 DNA: TGCAGTGCCGGTAGGACTAGCGGGAGCCTACCTTGGGAGACCCAGTACTTC
CDR3 protein: CSAGRTSGSLPWETQYF

V gene: TRBV4-3
clone size: many
D gene: .
J gene: TRBJ2-1
CDR3 DNA: TGCGCCAGCAGCCAAGATCGGGTGAGCGGGCGGCCTGAGCAGTTCTTC
CDR3 protein: CASSQDRVSGRPEQFF

V gene: TRBV7-6
clone size: few
D gene: .
J gene: TRBJ2-2
CDR3 DNA: TGTGCCAGCAGCTTAGGGGAGTTCTATAGGGAGCTGTTTTTT
CDR3 protein: CASSLGEFYRELFF

V gene: TRBV19
clone size: .
D gene: TRBD1
J gene: TRBJ2-7
CDR3 DNA: TGTGCCAGTAGTAGATGGGCAGGGACAGACCGAACCTACGAGCAGTACTTC
CDR3 protein: CASSRWAGTDRTYEQYF

V gene: TRBV20-1
clone size: few
D gene: .
J gene: TRBJ2-7
CDR3 DNA: TGCAGTGCTAGAAGATGGCGGGAAAGCTCCTACGAGCAGTACTTC
CDR3 protein: CSARRWRESSYEQYF

V gene: TRBV15
clone size: .
D gene: .
J gene: TRBJ1-1
CDR3 DNA: TGTGCCACCAGTGCAACTACAGGCTTCACTGAAGCTTTCTTT
CDR3 protein: CATSATTGFTEAFF

V gene: TRBV7-2
clone size: few
D gene: .
J gene: TRBJ2-3
CDR3 DNA: TGTGCCAGCAGCCCCCGGGAGCCATTTGGGACAGATACGCAGTATTTT
CDR3 protein: CASSPREPFGTDTQYF

V gene: TRBV20-1
clone size: many
D gene: TRBD2
J gene: TRBJ2-7
CDR3 DNA: TGCAGTGCCCTCCCGGCCCTCATAGCGGGAGTGTACGAGCAGTACTTC
CDR3 protein: CSALPALIAGVYEQYF

V gene: TRBV20-1
clone size: .
D gene: TRBD2
J gene: TRBJ2-1
CDR3 DNA: TGCAGTGCTAGCTACCTAATACTAGCGGGATTCGGCAATGAGCAGTTCTTC
CDR3 protein: CSASYLILAGFGNEQFF

V gene: TRBV18
clone size: few
D gene: TRBD2
J gene: TRBJ2-3
CDR3 DNA: TGTGCCAGCTCACCGCGCGTCATAGCGGGAGTGGCGGATACGCAGTATTTT
CDR3 protein: CASSPRVIAGVADTQYF

V gene: TRBV5-1
clone size: many
D gene: TRBD1
J gene: TRBJ1-1
CDR3 DNA: TGCGCCAGCAGCTTGGGACAGGGGCTGAACACTGAAGCTTTCTTT
CDR3 protein: CASSLGQGLNTEAFF

V gene: TRBV5-1
clone size: .
D gene: .
J gene: TRBJ1-4
CDR3 DNA: TGCGCCAGCAGCTTGAGGCCCGGTGGGGAAAAACTGTTTTTT
CDR3 protein: CASSLRPGGEKLFF

V gene: TRBV20-1
clone size: many
D gene: .
J gene: TRBJ2-3
CDR3 DNA: TGCAGTGCTAGGGGGGGCCCCGGCGGAGATACGCAGTATTTT
CDR3 protein: CSARGGPGGDTQYF

V gene: TRBV28
clone size: .
D gene: TRBD2
J gene: TRBJ2-1
CDR3 DNA: TGTGCCAGCAGTATCTGGGGTGCTAGCGGAGAAGGGCACAATGAGCAGTTCTTC
CDR3 protein: CASSIWGASGEGHNEQFF